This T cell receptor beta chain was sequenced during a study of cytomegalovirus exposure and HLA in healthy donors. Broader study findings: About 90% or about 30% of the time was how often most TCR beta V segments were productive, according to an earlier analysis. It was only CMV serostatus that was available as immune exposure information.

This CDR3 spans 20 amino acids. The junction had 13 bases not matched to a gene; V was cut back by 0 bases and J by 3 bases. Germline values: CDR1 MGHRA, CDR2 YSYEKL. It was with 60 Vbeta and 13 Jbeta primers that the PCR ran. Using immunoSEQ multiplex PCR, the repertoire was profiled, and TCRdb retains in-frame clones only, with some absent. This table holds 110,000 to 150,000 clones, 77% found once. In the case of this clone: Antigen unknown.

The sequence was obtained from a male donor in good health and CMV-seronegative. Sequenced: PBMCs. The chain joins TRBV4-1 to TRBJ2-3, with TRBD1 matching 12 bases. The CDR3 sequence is CASSQEGGPGQGAITDTQYF. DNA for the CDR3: TGCGCCAGCAGCCAAGAGGGGGGACCGGGACAGGGGGCGATTACAGATACGCAGTATTTT.